The 16 T cell receptor beta chains below come from one sample, sequenced in a study of T cells in Graves' hyperthyroidism and ophthalmopathy. RNA transcripts served as the template for amplifying TCR beta CDR3 regions. The study used the HTBI primer set for a first-round RT-PCR of the TCR CDR3. TCRdb used MiXCR to reprocess the multiplex PCR reads, holding one entry per CDR3 protein. Of hundreds of thousands of distinct CDR3 sequences detected, about two fifths appear once; the ten largest clones hold about 8.9%. The source material was blood. All receptors come from a young man with Graves' hyperthyroidism.

For this clonotype: This may be a read error, as it is one base from a much larger clone. The chain employs TRBV20-1 and TRBJ1-2; no clear D. Germline V gives CDR1 DFQATT, CDR2 SNEGSKA (reference sequence). V lost 5 bases and J lost 1, with 8 bases in between. This CDR3 is built from 12 residues. CDR3 region: CSARRSNYGYTF. The CDR3 nucleotides read TGCAGTGCTCGTAGGAGTAACTATGGCTACACCTTC.

This clonotype was detected ten times or more. The chain is built from TRBV7-9 and TRBJ1-4; tentative D call: TRBD1 (6 bases). Germline CDR1 and CDR2: SEHNR and FQNEAQ (reference sequence). The V and J ends lost 5 bases and 8 bases respectively, with 18 bases between them. There are 15 residues in the CDR3. The DNA for the CDR3 is TGTGCCAGCAGCGCTACGACAGGCACATACGAAAAACTGTTTTTT. Translated, it gives CASSATTGTYEKLFF.

The V call is TRBV9, the J call TRBJ1-4; 9 bases align to TRBD1. This CDR3 region has 14 residues. J was trimmed by 8 bases and V by 3 bases; bases with no gene match: 5. The germline V gene has CDR1 SGDLS and CDR2 YYNGEE. The CDR3 sequence: CASSGDRAEEKLFF. CDR3 nucleotides: TGTGCCAGCAGCGGGGACAGGGCTGAGGAAAAACTGTTTTTT.

This clonotype was counted ten times or more. This chain connects TRBV12-3 or TRBV12-4 to TRBJ2-7; no clear D gene. With 5 bases removed from V and 3 bases from J, the gap between germline ends came to 5 bases. The CDR3 covers 11 residues. The CDR3 protein is CASSAYYEQYF. The CDR3, as DNA: TGTGCCAGCAGTGCCTACTACGAGCAGTACTTC.

There are many counts of this clonotype. V is TRBV20-1 and J is TRBJ1-1; weak D call: TRBD1 (6 bases). V was shortened by 5 bases and J by 1 base, with 11 bases between the two germline ends. This CDR3 is 13 amino acids long. Germline lookup yields CDR1 DFQATT and CDR2 SNEGSKA (reference sequence). The CDR3 spells CSAGPDRNTEAFF. DNA for the CDR3: TGCAGTGCTGGACCGGACAGGAACACTGAAGCTTTCTTT.

This clonotype was counted only a few times. The rearrangement links TRBV12-3 or TRBV12-4 to TRBJ1-4, with a weak D call TRBD1 (6 bases). V dropped 5 bases and J dropped 13 bases, with 23 bases sitting between them. This CDR3 has 15 amino acids. CDR3 in DNA: TGTGCCAGCAGTCCGGGGGACACCTCCTTGAGCGGACTGTTTTTT. Translated: CASSPGDTSLSGLFF.

This clonotype came up a few times. This chain uses TRBV12-3 or TRBV12-4 with TRBJ1-6; 7 nucleotides match TRBD1. The CDR3 loop spans 14 amino acids. J was trimmed by 10 bases and V by 3 bases; bases with no gene match: 6. The CDR3 nucleotides are TGTGCCAGCAGTTTCCGGACAGGTTCGTCACCCCTCCACTTT. Its protein is CASSFRTGSSPLHF.

This chain links TRBV7-9 with TRBJ2-7; possibly TRBD1 for D (5 bases). CDR1 and CDR2 from the germline V gene are SEHNR and FQNEAQ (reference sequence). The V and J ends lost 2 bases and 3 bases respectively, with 14 bases between them. The CDR3 spans 15 residues. DNA of the CDR3: TGTGCCAGCAGCTTACTACACGGACAAAACTACGAGCAGTACTTC. The encoded protein is CASSLLHGQNYEQYF.

The V gene is TRBV7-8, the J gene TRBJ1-2, with D possibly TRBD1 on 6 matching bases. The CDR3 runs 16 residues. Trimming pared 5 bases from V and 3 bases from J, leaving 19 bases between. Germline CDR1 and CDR2: SGHVS and FQNEAQ. The CDR3, as DNA: TGTGCCAGCAGCCCGGAGGCAGGGGAAGCCTACTATGGCTACACCTTC. Its translation is CASSPEAGEAYYGYTF.

This clonotype was seen a few times. CDR3 amino acids: CATRDKGYEQYF. CDR3 nucleotide sequence: TGTGCCACCCGGGACAAGGGCTACGAGCAGTACTTC. V and J are TRBV2 and TRBJ2-7; D is possibly TRBD1 (6 bases). Trimming took 10 bases from V and 3 from J, leaving 13 bases between them. Germline V gives CDR1 SNHLY, CDR2 FYNNEI. CDR3 length equals 12 residues.

The chain is built from TRBV7-9 and TRBJ2-7; 7 bases fit TRBD1. CDR3 length: 12 residues. Looked up from germline, CDR1 is SEHNR and CDR2 is FQNEAQ (reference sequence). V lost 8 bases, J lost 3 bases, and 4 bases stayed unmatched. The DNA for the CDR3 is TGTGCCAGCGGGGGACAGTTCTACGAGCAGTACTTC. It encodes CASGGQFYEQYF.

The table lists this clonotype with a count of one. The chain couples TRBV29-1 to TRBJ1-2; 8 nucleotides align to TRBD1. The CDR3 runs to 13 residues. CDR1 is SQVTM and CDR2 is ANQGSEA in the germline V gene. V dropped 3 bases and J dropped 8; count of bases not matched to a gene: 8. The CDR3 here is CSVDTGGGNGYTF. CDR3 coding DNA: TGCAGCGTTGACACAGGGGGAGGGAACGGCTACACCTTC.

This clonotype was counted many times. This chain uses TRBV25-1 with TRBJ1-1, with D unclear. With 3 bases removed from V and 5 bases from J, the gap between germline ends came to 10 bases. This CDR3 contains 13 residues. Germline assignment: CDR1 MGHDK and CDR2 SYGVNS. CDR3 bases: TGTGCCAGCAGTGACCCCGCGGGGACTGAAGCTTTCTTT. The encoded protein is CASSDPAGTEAFF.

The V call is TRBV5-1, the J call TRBJ2-2; 8 bases agree with TRBD2. The CDR3 length is 16 residues. The J segment lost 1 base and the V segment lost 4 bases, leaving 6 bases of the junction unmatched. Germline CDR1 reads SGHRS; CDR2 reads YFSETQ. The CDR3 bases are TGCGCCAGCAGCGAGACAGCGGGGGTGAACACCGGGGAGCTGTTTTTT. It codes for CASSETAGVNTGELFF.

Note on this clonotype: A much larger clone lies a single base off, so this may be a read error. J is TRBJ1-3 and V is TRBV5-1, with D hard to call. Germline CDR1 and CDR2: SGHRS and YFSETQ. CDR3 length equals 15 residues. The CDR3 sequence is CASSLSQSSGNAIYF. DNA for the CDR3: TGCGCCAGCAGCTTGAGTCAGAGCTCTGGAAACGCCATATATTTT.

V is TRBV7-9 and J is TRBJ1-1, with D possibly being TRBD1 (5 bases). Germline V CDR1 and CDR2: SEHNR, FQNEAQ (reference sequence). This CDR3 is built from 14 residues. Trimming cost V 5 bases and J 2 bases, with 12 bases left between them. The DNA for the CDR3 is TGTGCCAGCAGCCACATTCAGGGTAACACTGAAGCTTTCTTT. Amino acids: CASSHIQGNTEAFF.